These 4 T cell receptor beta chains share one sample of origin, sequenced in a study of blood T cell repertoires in COVID-19. Libraries were prepared by immunoSEQ multiplex PCR; TCRdb keeps only in-frame clonotypes and omits some of them. The table has approximately 230,000 clones, roughly 80% seen once; the top ten hold 8.9%. The sequenced sample consisted of peripheral blood. The receptors come from an elderly man with acute or convalescent COVID-19.

V and J are TRBV2 and TRBJ1-3; 8 bases are a match to TRBD1. V lost 4 bases and J lost 4; bases outside the gene matches: 3. There are 14 residues in the CDR3. Per germline, CDR1 SNHLY and CDR2 FYNNEI. In nucleotides, the CDR3 is TGTGCCAGCAGTGGAGGACAGGGAGGAAACACCATATATTTT. This translates into CASSGGQGGNTIYF.

This sequence joins TRBV2 and TRBJ1-5; possible D gene TRBD1, 5 bases. CDR1 is SNHLY and CDR2 is FYNNEI in the germline V gene. This CDR3 spans 15 amino acids. V lost 2 bases to trimming and J lost 7 bases, with 15 bases between them. This CDR3 reads CASSEQSGVGQPQHF. CDR3 nucleotide sequence: TGTGCCAGCAGTGAACAGTCGGGGGTGGGCCAGCCCCAGCATTTT.

This chain links TRBV5-5 with TRBJ2-3, with TRBD1 matching over 8 bases. There are 14 residues in the CDR3. CDR1 is SGHKS, CDR2 YYEKEE, per germline (reference sequence). Unmatched junction bases numbered 4, after V lost 6 bases and J lost 1 base. CDR3 DNA sequence: TGTGCCAGCACCGCGACAGGGGGCACAGATACGCAGTATTTT. Translating gives CASTATGGTDTQYF.

The V and J genes are TRBV2 and TRBJ2-5; 12 bases are a match to TRBD2. CDR3 length: 17 amino acids. Germline lookup yields CDR1 SNHLY and CDR2 FYNNEI. The ends lost 2 bases at V and 7 bases at J; junction bases unmatched: 11. CDR3 coding DNA: TGTGCCAGCAGTGAAAGGGGACTAGCGGGCTCAAGGGGGACCCAGTACTTC. Its translation is CASSERGLAGSRGTQYF.